A selection of T cell receptor beta chains follows, all from one sample in a study of blood T cell repertoires in COVID-19. The data were produced by immunoSEQ multiplex PCR, yet TCRdb's version contains in-frame clones alone and is incomplete. The repertoire has approximately 22,000 clones, 90% to 95% of them found once; the top ten carry about 31%. Sample: peripheral blood. The receptors shown here come from a man between 65 and 85 years old with active COVID-19. CDR3s include the opening cysteine and the closing phenylalanine or tryptophan. The D gene is left open where the match is weak. Size is omitted from some rows. Given values are once, few, many or a class for expanded clones.

v_call	d_call	clone_size	j_call	cdr3_aa	cdr3_nt
TRBV27	TRBD2	-	TRBJ2-1	CASKREGRHEQFF	TGTGCCAGCAAGCGGGAGGGCCGGCATGAGCAGTTCTTC
TRBV10-3	-	-	TRBJ1-3	CAISDPGRPDSGNTIYF	TGTGCCATCAGTGACCCAGGCAGGCCCGACTCTGGAAACACCATATATTTT
TRBV7-2	TRBD1	-	TRBJ2-1	CASSTTGGAAYEQFF	TGTGCCAGCTCCACGACAGGGGGAGCCGCGTATGAGCAGTTCTTC
TRBV25-1	-	few	TRBJ2-1	CASSPRDLIRNEQFF	TGTGCCAGCAGCCCCCGGGATCTAATACGGAATGAGCAGTTCTTC
TRBV7-8	TRBD2	-	TRBJ2-4	CASSLTSGAKNIQYF	TGTGCCAGCAGCTTAACTAGCGGAGCCAAAAACATTCAGTACTTC
TRBV24-1	-	-	TRBJ2-1	CATSDSPNNEQFF	TGTGCCACCAGTGACAGTCCCAATAATGAGCAGTTCTTC
TRBV5-8	-	-	TRBJ2-7	CASSLGGAHEQYF	TGTGCCAGCAGCTTGGGGGGAGCCCACGAGCAGTACTTC
TRBV6-5	-	few	TRBJ2-1	CASSYSNRNEQFF	TGTGCCAGCAGTTACTCCAATAGAAATGAGCAGTTCTTC
TRBV6-6	TRBD1	-	TRBJ2-1	CASSYHGDRGYNEQFF	TGTGCCAGCAGTTATCACGGGGACAGGGGGTACAATGAGCAGTTCTTC
TRBV19	-	-	TRBJ2-7	CASRVGAEQYF	TGTGCCAGTAGGGTCGGAGCCGAGCAGTACTTC
TRBV24-1	TRBD1	-	TRBJ1-1	CATSDSPTGKAFF	TGTGCCACCAGTGATTCCCCGACAGGGAAAGCTTTCTTT
TRBV6-6	TRBD1	-	TRBJ1-1	CASRPGQGKNTEAFF	TGTGCCAGCAGGCCCGGACAGGGCAAGAACACTGAAGCTTTCTTT
TRBV13	TRBD2	-	TRBJ2-1	CASSFLTSGNNEQFF	TGTGCCAGCAGCTTCCTGACTAGCGGGAACAATGAGCAGTTCTTC
TRBV9	-	-	TRBJ2-7	CASSRATASYEQYF	TGTGCCAGCAGCCGGGCGACAGCCTCCTACGAGCAGTACTTC
TRBV18	-	once	TRBJ1-4	CASSPTEGWANEKLFF	TGTGCCAGCTCACCCACAGAGGGATGGGCTAATGAAAAACTGTTTTTT
TRBV19	-	-	TRBJ1-4	CASSIGAGGPGLELFF	TGTGCCAGTAGTATAGGGGCCGGAGGACCTGGCTTGGAACTGTTTTTT
TRBV4-1	-	-	TRBJ1-4	CASSQGPFPTNEKLFF	TGCGCCAGCAGCCAAGGGCCGTTTCCAACTAATGAAAAACTGTTTTTT
TRBV3-1/TRBV3-2	TRBD1	-	TRBJ1-3	CASSQDRLSGNTIYF	TGTGCCAGCAGCCAGGACAGGCTCTCTGGAAACACCATATATTTT
TRBV24-1	-	-	TRBJ2-1	CATSEARGANNEQFF	TGTGCCACCAGTGAGGCCCGGGGGGCCAACAATGAGCAGTTCTTC
TRBV7-6	-	-	TRBJ2-3	CASGPTGFYTDTQYF	TGTGCCAGCGGACCCACAGGATTTTACACAGATACGCAGTATTTT
TRBV18	-	-	TRBJ2-5	CASSPLYAGAQETQYF	TGTGCCAGCTCACCACTCTATGCGGGGGCCCAAGAGACCCAGTACTTC
TRBV6-6	-	-	TRBJ2-1	CASRSGQSYNEQFF	TGTGCCAGCAGATCTGGCCAATCCTACAATGAGCAGTTCTTC
TRBV5-4	TRBD2	once	TRBJ2-1	CASSLGGLAEYNEQFF	TGTGCCAGCAGCTTGGGGGGACTAGCGGAGTACAATGAGCAGTTCTTC
TRBV6-2/TRBV6-3	TRBD2	once	TRBJ2-7	CASSFSGRTIYEQYF	TGTGCCAGCAGTTTTAGCGGGAGGACCATCTACGAGCAGTACTTC
TRBV5-8	-	-	TRBJ1-4	CASSSRQGIYEKLFF	TGTGCCAGCAGCTCAAGGCAGGGGATTTATGAAAAACTGTTTTTT
TRBV29-1	-	-	TRBJ1-2	CSVFGGGGYTF	TGCAGCGTTTTCGGGGGTGGTGGCTACACCTTC
TRBV10-1	TRBD2	-	TRBJ2-2	CASKTSGVLTGELFF	TGCGCCAGCAAAACTAGCGGGGTACTCACCGGGGAGCTGTTTTTT
TRBV6-5	TRBD2	-	TRBJ2-7	CASRGLAYEQYF	TGTGCCAGCCGAGGACTAGCCTACGAGCAGTACTTC
TRBV6-2/TRBV6-3	TRBD2	-	TRBJ2-3	CASSLAGVPRTQYF	TGTGCCAGCAGTCTAGCGGGAGTGCCTCGTACGCAGTATTTT
TRBV5-6	TRBD1	-	TRBJ2-2	CASSFLTGVGELFF	TGTGCCAGCAGCTTTCTAACAGGGGTCGGGGAGCTGTTTTTT
TRBV7-2	-	-	TRBJ1-1	CASSRELITEAFF	TGTGCCAGCAGCCGGGAACTCATCACTGAAGCTTTCTTT
TRBV9	TRBD1	-	TRBJ2-2	CASSDRDSNTGELFF	TGTGCCAGCAGTGATCGGGACAGCAACACCGGGGAGCTGTTTTTT
TRBV18	TRBD2	-	TRBJ2-5	CASALAGVETQYF	TGTGCCAGCGCACTAGCGGGAGTTGAGACCCAGTACTTC
TRBV28	-	-	TRBJ1-1	CASLRGGSNTEAFF	TGTGCCTCCCTCCGGGGGGGATCGAACACTGAAGCTTTCTTT
TRBV7-6	-	-	TRBJ2-5	CASSLGGGEGQETQYF	TGTGCCAGCAGCTTAGGAGGGGGGGAGGGGCAAGAGACCCAGTACTTC
TRBV7-3	-	-	TRBJ2-6	CASSLQSTGANVLTF	TGTGCCAGCAGCCTACAGAGTACTGGGGCCAACGTCCTGACTTTC
TRBV19	-	-	TRBJ2-7	CASSMPGRGHYEQYF	TGTGCCAGTAGTATGCCAGGAAGGGGACACTACGAGCAGTACTTC
TRBV5-1	TRBD1	once	TRBJ1-1	CASTSHRGLTEAFF	TGCGCCAGCACGTCCCACAGGGGGCTTACTGAAGCTTTCTTT
TRBV5-1	TRBD2	-	TRBJ2-5	CASSLGTGGRETQYF	TGCGCCAGCAGCTTGGGGACGGGGGGGCGAGAGACCCAGTACTTC
TRBV18	TRBD1	few	TRBJ1-1	CASSQDRKNTEAFF	TGTGCCAGCTCACAGGACAGGAAAAACACTGAAGCTTTCTTT
TRBV13	TRBD2	-	TRBJ2-3	CASSLGRAGGTDTQYF	TGTGCCAGCAGCTTAGGCCGGGCGGGGGGAACAGATACGCAGTATTTT
TRBV6-2/TRBV6-3	-	-	TRBJ1-4	CASSYSRGINEKLFF	TGTGCCAGCAGTTACTCGAGAGGGATTAATGAAAAACTGTTTTTT
TRBV5-1	TRBD2	-	TRBJ2-2	CASSLAEAGWSTGELFF	TGCGCCAGCAGCTTGGCGGAAGCGGGGTGGAGCACCGGGGAGCTGTTTTTT
TRBV19	TRBD1	-	TRBJ2-5	CASSIDQTGGVETQYF	TGTGCCAGTAGTATAGACCAGACAGGGGGGGTGGAGACCCAGTACTTC
TRBV25-1	-	-	TRBJ2-4	CATGSTIDIQYF	TGTGCCACAGGAAGCACCATTGACATTCAGTACTTC
TRBV2	TRBD1	-	TRBJ1-6	CASSGQGYNSPLHF	TGTGCCAGCAGTGGACAGGGCTATAATTCACCCCTCCACTTT
TRBV2	-	once	TRBJ2-1	CASRPGTSTNEQFF	TGTGCCAGCAGACCCGGGACATCAACCAATGAGCAGTTCTTC
TRBV6-6	-	-	TRBJ2-5	CASSYRTGSKETQYF	TGTGCCAGCAGTTATCGAACAGGGAGTAAAGAGACCCAGTACTTC
TRBV6-1	-	-	TRBJ2-2	CASSEGLERGGTGELFF	TGTGCCAGCAGTGAAGGCCTTGAAAGGGGGGGGACCGGGGAGCTGTTTTTT
TRBV7-2	-	-	TRBJ2-1	CASSLVAGQSSYNEQFF	TGTGCCAGCAGCTTAGTGGCAGGGCAGAGCTCCTACAATGAGCAGTTCTTC
TRBV28	-	-	TRBJ1-5	CASSFPGTTNQPQHF	TGTGCCAGCAGTTTTCCCGGGACTACAAATCAGCCCCAGCATTTT
TRBV2	TRBD1	-	TRBJ1-6	CASSRGLLLDNSPLHF	TGTGCCAGCAGTAGGGGGCTCCTCCTAGATAATTCACCCCTCCACTTT
TRBV7-2	-	-	TRBJ2-1	CASTGSDSYNEQFF	TGTGCCAGCACGGGTAGCGACTCCTACAATGAGCAGTTCTTC
TRBV5-5	TRBD2	-	TRBJ2-1	CASSLTRTSGYNEQFF	TGTGCCAGCAGCTTGACAAGGACTAGCGGCTACAATGAGCAGTTCTTC
TRBV7-3	TRBD2	-	TRBJ2-5	CASSIGLAGGGETQYF	TGTGCCAGCAGCATCGGACTAGCGGGAGGTGGGGAGACCCAGTACTTC